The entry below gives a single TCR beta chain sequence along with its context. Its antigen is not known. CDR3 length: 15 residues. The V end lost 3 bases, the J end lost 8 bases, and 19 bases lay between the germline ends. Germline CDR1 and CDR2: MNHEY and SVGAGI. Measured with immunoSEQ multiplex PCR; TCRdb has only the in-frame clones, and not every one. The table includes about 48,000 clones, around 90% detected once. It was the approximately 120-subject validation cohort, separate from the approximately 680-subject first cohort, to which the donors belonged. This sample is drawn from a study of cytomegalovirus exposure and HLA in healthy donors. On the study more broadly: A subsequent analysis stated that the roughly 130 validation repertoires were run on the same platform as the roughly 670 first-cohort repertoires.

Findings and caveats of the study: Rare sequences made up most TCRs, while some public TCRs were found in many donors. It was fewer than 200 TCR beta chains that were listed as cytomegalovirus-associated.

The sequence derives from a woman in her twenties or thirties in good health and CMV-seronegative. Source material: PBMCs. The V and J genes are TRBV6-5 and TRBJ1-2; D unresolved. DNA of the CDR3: TGTGCCAGCAGTTATAAAGCTTCGGGGTTAGACGGCTACACCTTC. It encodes CASSYKASGLDGYTF.